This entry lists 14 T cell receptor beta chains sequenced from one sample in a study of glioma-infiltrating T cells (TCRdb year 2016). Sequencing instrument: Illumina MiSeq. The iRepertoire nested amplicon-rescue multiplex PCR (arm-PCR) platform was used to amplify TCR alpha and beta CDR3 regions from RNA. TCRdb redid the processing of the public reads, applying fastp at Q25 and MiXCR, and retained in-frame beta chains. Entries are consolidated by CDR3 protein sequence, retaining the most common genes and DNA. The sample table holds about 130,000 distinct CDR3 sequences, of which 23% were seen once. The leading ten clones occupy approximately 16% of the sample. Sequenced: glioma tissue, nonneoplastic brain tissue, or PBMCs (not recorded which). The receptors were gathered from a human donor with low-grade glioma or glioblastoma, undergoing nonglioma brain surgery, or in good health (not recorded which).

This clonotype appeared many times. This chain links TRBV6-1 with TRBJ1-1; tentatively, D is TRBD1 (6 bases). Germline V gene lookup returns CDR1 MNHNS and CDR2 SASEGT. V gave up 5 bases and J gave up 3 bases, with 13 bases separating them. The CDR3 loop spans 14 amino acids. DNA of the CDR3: TGTGCCAGCAGTCTTATCAGGACAGACACTGAAGCTTTCTTT. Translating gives CASSLIRTDTEAFF.

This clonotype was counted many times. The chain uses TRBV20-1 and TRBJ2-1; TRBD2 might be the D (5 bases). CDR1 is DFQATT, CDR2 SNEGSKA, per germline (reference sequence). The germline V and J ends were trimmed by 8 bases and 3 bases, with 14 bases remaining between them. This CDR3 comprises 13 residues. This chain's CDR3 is CSQKGGHYNEQFF. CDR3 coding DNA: TGCAGTCAGAAAGGAGGCCACTACAATGAGCAGTTCTTC.

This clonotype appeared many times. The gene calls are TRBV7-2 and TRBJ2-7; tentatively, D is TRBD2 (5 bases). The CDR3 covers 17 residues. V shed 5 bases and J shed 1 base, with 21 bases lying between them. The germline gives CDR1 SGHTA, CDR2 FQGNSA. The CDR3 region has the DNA TGTGCCAGCAGCCCCCAAGGTGGCGGAGGCGGGTCCTACGAGCAGTACTTC. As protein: CASSPQGGGGGSYEQYF.

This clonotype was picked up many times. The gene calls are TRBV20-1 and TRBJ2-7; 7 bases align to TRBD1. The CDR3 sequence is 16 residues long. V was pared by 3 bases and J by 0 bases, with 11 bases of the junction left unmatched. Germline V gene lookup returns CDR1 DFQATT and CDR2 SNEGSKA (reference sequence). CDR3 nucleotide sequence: TGCAGTGCTAGCTTCCGGGGACAGCCTTTCTCCTACGAGCAGTACTTC. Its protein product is CSASFRGQPFSYEQYF.

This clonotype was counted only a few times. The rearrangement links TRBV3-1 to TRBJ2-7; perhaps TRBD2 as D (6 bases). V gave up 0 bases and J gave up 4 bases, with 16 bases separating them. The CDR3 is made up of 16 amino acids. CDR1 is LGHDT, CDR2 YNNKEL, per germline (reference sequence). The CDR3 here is CASSQEGGGMAYEQYF. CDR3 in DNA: TGTGCCAGCAGCCAAGAGGGAGGCGGGATGGCGTACGAGCAGTACTTC.

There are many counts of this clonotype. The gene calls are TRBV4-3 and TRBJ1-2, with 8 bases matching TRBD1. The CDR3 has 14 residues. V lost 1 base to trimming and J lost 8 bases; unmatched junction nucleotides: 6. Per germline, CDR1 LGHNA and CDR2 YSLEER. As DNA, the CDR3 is TGCGCCAGCAGCCAAGCTTACAGGGGGGACGGCTACACCTTC. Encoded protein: CASSQAYRGDGYTF.

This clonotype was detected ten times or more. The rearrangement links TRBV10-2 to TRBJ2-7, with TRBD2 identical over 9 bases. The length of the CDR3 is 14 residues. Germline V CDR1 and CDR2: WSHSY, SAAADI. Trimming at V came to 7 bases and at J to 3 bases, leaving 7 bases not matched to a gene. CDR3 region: CASIKAGGSYEQYF. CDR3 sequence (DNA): TGCGCCAGCATCAAAGCGGGAGGAAGCTACGAGCAGTACTTC.

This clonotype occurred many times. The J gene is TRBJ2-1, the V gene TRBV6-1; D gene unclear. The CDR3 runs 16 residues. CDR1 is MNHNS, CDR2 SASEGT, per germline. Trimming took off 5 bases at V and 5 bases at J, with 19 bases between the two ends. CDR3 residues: CASSSVGIREDNEQFF. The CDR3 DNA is TGTGCCAGCAGTTCAGTGGGAATAAGAGAAGACAATGAGCAGTTCTTC.

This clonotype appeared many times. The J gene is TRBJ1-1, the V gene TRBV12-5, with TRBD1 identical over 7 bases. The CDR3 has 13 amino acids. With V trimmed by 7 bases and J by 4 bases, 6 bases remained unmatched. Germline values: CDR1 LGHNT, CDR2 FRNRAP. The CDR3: CASAPRQGTEAFF. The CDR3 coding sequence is TGTGCTAGTGCCCCCCGACAGGGCACTGAAGCTTTCTTT.

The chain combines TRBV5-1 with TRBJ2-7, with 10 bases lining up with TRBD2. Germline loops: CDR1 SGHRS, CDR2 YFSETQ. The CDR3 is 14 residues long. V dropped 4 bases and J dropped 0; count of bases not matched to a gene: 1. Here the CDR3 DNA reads TGCGCCAGCAGCACTAGCGGGGACTCCTACGAGCAGTACTTC. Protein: CASSTSGDSYEQYF.

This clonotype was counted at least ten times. CDR3 sequence (DNA): TGTGCCAGCAGACCGAGACTAGCGGCATACAATGAGCAGTTCTTC. Its protein product is CASRPRLAAYNEQFF. V usage is TRBV5-5 and J usage is TRBJ2-1, with TRBD2 identical over 9 bases. The V and J ends lost 5 bases and 4 bases, in that order; junction bases with no gene match: 7. The CDR3 covers 15 residues. CDR1 is SGHKS, CDR2 YYEKEE, per germline (reference sequence).

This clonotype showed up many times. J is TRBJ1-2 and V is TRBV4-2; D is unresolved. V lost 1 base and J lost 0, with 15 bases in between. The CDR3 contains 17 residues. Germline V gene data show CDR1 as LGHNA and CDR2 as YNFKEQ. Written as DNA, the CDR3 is TGTGCCAGCAGCCAAGGCGTTATCACACTCTCTAACTATGGCTACACCTTC. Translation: CASSQGVITLSNYGYTF.

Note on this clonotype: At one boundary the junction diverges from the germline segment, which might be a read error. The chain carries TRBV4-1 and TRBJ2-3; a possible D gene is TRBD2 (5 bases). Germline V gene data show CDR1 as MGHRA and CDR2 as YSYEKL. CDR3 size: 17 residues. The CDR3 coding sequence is TGCGCCAGCAGCCAAGAATTTTCGAGGGAGATCACAGATATGCAGTATTTT. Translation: CASSQEFSREITDMQYF.

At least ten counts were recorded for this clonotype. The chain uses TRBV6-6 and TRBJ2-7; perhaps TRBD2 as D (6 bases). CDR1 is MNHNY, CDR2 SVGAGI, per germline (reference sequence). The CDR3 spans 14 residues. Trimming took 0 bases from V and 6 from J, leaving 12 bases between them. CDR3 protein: CASSYSGLDREQYF. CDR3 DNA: TGTGCCAGCAGTTACTCGGGACTGGACCGCGAGCAGTACTTC.